The 12 T cell receptor beta chains in this list originate from one sample, sequenced in a study of CD8 T cells in ankylosing spondylitis. Study-wide findings and caveats: A motif in TCR beta, a set of roughly eight highly homologous variants, appeared characteristic of ankylosing spondylitis blood.

Their cognate antigens are unknown. TCRdb recomputed calls from the 5' RACE reads with MiXCR, one row per CDR3 protein. The sample contains 200,000 to 250,000 distinct CDR3 sequences, approximately 20% of which appear only once. Sequencing was carried out using blood, either unsorted or a sorted T cell fraction (not recorded which). These receptors originate from a male donor with ankylosing spondylitis.

This clonotype was counted only a few times. The chain carries TRBV20-1 and TRBJ1-5; D gene uncertain. This CDR3 region has 15 residues. Germline CDR1 and CDR2: DFQATT and SNEGSKA (reference sequence). The V end was cut by 2 bases, the J end by 4 bases, with 15 bases between. CDR3 sequence reads: CSARNEWGQNQPQHF. DNA for the CDR3: TGCAGTGCTAGAAATGAGTGGGGTCAAAATCAGCCCCAGCATTTT.

This clonotype has just a few counts. The V gene is TRBV18, the J gene TRBJ2-3; either TRBD1 or TRBD2 may supply D (6 bases each). The CDR3 is made up of 14 amino acids. The V gene lost 2 bases and the J gene lost 4 bases, with 10 bases spanning the gap. CDR1 and CDR2 from the germline V gene are KGHSH and LQKENI. The CDR3 region has the DNA TGTGCCAGCTCACCAGGGGGGCCCCCAGATACGCAGTATTTT. This sequence encodes CASSPGGPPDTQYF. The full variable domain, in which reference TRBV18 and TRBJ2-3 provide the parts outside the CDR3, is NAGVMQNPRHLVRRRGQEARLRCSPMKGHSHVYWYRQLPEEGLKFMVYLQKENIIDESGMPKERFSAEFPKEGPSILRIQQVVRGDSAAYFCASSPGGPPDTQYFGPGTRLTVL.

This clonotype occurred a few times. The chain recombines TRBV9 with TRBJ1-2; TRBD1 might be the D (6 bases). Germline CDR1 is SGDLS and CDR2 is YYNGEE. V shed 3 bases and J shed 2 bases, with 11 bases lying between them. This CDR3 is 14 amino acids long. The CDR3 protein is CASSGGTQNYGYTF. The CDR3 DNA reads TGTGCCAGCAGCGGAGGGACACAGAACTATGGCTACACCTTC.

This clonotype has at least ten counts. This CDR3 is CASSTPMEPYNEQFF. In DNA form, the CDR3 reads TGTGCCAGCAGTACCCCCATGGAACCCTACAATGAGCAGTTCTTC. This chain connects TRBV12-3 or TRBV12-4 to TRBJ2-1; no firm D call. The CDR3 length is 15 residues. V was trimmed by 5 bases and J by 2 bases, leaving 13 bases between them.

This clonotype has only a few counts. V is TRBV7-9 and J is TRBJ2-7; maybe TRBD1 (5 bases). V lost 5 bases and J lost 6, with 17 bases in between. Germline V lookup: CDR1 SEHNR, CDR2 FQNEAQ (reference sequence). The length of the CDR3 is 14 residues. The CDR3 reads CASSQDIRPGEQYF. CDR3 coding DNA: TGTGCCAGCAGCCAGGACATTCGACCGGGCGAGCAGTACTTC.

The sample holds a few counts of this clonotype. The chain is built from TRBV9 and TRBJ2-2; 10 positions agree with TRBD2. The CDR3 totals 18 residues. Germline V CDR1 and CDR2: SGDLS, YYNGEE. With V trimmed by 0 bases and J by 6 bases, 11 bases remained unmatched. The CDR3 loop reads CASSVVASGRGTAGELFF. The CDR3, as DNA: TGTGCCAGCAGCGTAGTAGCTAGCGGGAGAGGGACGGCCGGGGAGCTGTTTTTT.

The J gene is TRBJ1-6, the V gene TRBV6-5, with D tentatively TRBD1 (5 bases). Germline assignment: CDR1 MNHEY and CDR2 SVGAGI. Trimming shortened V by 4 bases and J by 8 bases, and 9 bases separated the two germline ends. The CDR3 covers 13 residues. CDR3 protein: CASSWGFDSPLHF. The CDR3 nucleotides read TGTGCCAGCAGTTGGGGGTTCGATTCACCCCTCCACTTT.

The rearrangement joins TRBV5-1 to TRBJ2-7; 7 bases line up with TRBD2. CDR1 SGHRS and CDR2 YFSETQ come from the germline V gene. V lost 0 bases and J lost 6; bases outside the gene matches: 6. This CDR3 is 14 amino acids long. In DNA, the CDR3 is TGCGCCAGCAGCTTGGCCCTCGGCGGGGGCGAGCAGTACTTC. Its protein product is CASSLALGGGEQYF.

V and J are TRBV20-1 and TRBJ2-2; D is undetermined. V was trimmed by 6 bases and J by 6 bases, leaving 17 bases between them. Germline loops: CDR1 DFQATT, CDR2 SNEGSKA (reference sequence). CDR3 length: 14 amino acids. CDR3 DNA: TGCAGTGCAACATGGGCCACCGGATCCGGGGAGCTGTTTTTT. Translation: CSATWATGSGELFF.

This sequence joins TRBV29-1 and TRBJ1-1; D is ambiguous. Germline V gives CDR1 SQVTM, CDR2 ANQGSEA. V lost 0 bases and J lost 4, with 12 bases in between. The CDR3 is made up of 14 amino acids. The CDR3 region is CSVEDAGVSTEAFF. The CDR3 nucleotides read TGCAGCGTTGAAGATGCCGGGGTGAGCACTGAAGCTTTCTTT.

The rearrangement uses TRBV5-5 and TRBJ1-5, with TRBD1 identical over 8 bases. The CDR3 sequence is 17 residues long. V shed 4 bases, J shed 0 bases, and the junction held 9 bases outside the gene matches. Germline V CDR1 and CDR2: SGHKS, YYEKEE (reference sequence). In DNA, the CDR3 is TGTGCCAGCAGCCCGGGACAGGAATCCTATAGCAATCAGCCCCAGCATTTT. Protein: CASSPGQESYSNQPQHF.

This sequence joins TRBV11-2 and TRBJ2-7, with 10 nucleotides matching TRBD2. The CDR3 covers 19 residues. J lost 0 bases, V lost 0 bases, and 11 bases had no gene match. Germline assignment: CDR1 SGHAT and CDR2 FQNNGV. CDR3 in amino acids: CASSLDFRASGGTSYEQYF. CDR3 DNA sequence: TGTGCCAGCAGCTTAGATTTTAGGGCTAGCGGGGGTACCTCCTACGAGCAGTACTTC.